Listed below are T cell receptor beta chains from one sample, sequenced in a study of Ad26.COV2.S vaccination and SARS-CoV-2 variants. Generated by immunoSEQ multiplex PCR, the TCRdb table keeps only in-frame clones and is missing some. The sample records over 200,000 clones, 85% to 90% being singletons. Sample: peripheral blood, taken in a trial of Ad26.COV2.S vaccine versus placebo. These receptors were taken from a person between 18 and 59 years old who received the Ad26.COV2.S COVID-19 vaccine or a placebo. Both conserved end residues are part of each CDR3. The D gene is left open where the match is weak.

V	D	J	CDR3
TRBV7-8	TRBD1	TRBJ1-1	CASRPQGADTEAFF
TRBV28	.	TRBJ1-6	CASSATGSRNSPLHF
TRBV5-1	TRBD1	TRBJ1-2	CASSPQDRGHGYTF
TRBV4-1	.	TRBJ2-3	CASSQGGGGSTDTQYF
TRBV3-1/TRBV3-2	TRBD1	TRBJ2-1	CASSVETGYSEQFF
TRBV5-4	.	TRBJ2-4	CASSPTGAAAAKNIQYF
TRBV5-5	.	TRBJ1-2	CASSPTSGANYGYTF
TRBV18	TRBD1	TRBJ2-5	CASSPSGTGVGEQYF
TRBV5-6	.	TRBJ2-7	CASSFLNGPGTFVHEQYF
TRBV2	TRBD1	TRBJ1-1	CASNDRVSTEAFF
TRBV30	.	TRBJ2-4	CAWSGMDKNIQYF
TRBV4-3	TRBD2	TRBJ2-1	CASSQRQRGSYNEQFF
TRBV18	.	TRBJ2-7	CASSPSRTGAEQYF